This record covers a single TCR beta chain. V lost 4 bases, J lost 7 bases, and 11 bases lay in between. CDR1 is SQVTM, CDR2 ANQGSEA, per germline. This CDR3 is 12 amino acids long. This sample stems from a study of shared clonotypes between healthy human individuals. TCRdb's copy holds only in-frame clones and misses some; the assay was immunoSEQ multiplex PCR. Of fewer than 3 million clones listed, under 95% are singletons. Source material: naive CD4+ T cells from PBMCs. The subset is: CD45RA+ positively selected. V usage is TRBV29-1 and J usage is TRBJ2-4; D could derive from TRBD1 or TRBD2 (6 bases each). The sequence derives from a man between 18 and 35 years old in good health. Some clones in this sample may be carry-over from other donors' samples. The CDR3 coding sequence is TGCAGCGTTGGTCAGGGGAGGAACATTCAGTACTTC. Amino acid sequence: CSVGQGRNIQYF.